One T cell receptor (beta chain) is described in this entry. The entry originates in a study of blood T cell repertoires in COVID-19. At the level of the study: The origin of the acute and convalescent COVID-19 samples was the United States, Italy and Spain.

Libraries were prepared by immunoSEQ multiplex PCR; TCRdb keeps only in-frame clonotypes and omits some of them. Of 300,000 to 450,000 clones listed, roughly 86% are singletons. Trimming removed 0 bases at V and 7 bases at J, with 16 bases between. Germline CDR1 reads MNHEY; CDR2 reads SVGAGI. The CDR3 consists of 16 residues. This receptor was obtained from a human donor in a cohort sampled during active COVID-19. The sample comprised peripheral blood. The chain recombines TRBV6-5 with TRBJ1-5; D possibly corresponds to TRBD1 (6 bases). CDR3 nucleotides: TGTGCCAGCAGTTACTCGAAGGTAGGGGGGGGCCAGCCCCAGCATTTT. This encodes CASSYSKVGGGQPQHF.